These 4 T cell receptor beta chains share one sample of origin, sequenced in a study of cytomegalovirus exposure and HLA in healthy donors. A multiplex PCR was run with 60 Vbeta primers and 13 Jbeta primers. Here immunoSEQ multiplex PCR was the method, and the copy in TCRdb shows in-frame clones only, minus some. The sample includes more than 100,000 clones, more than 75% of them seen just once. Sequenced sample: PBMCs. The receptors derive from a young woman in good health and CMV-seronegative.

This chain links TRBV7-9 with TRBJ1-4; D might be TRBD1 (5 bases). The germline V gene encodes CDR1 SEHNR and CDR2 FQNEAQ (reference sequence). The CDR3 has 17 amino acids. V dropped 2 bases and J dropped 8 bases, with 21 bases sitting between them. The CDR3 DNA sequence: TGTGCCAGCAGCTTAACGGTTTTCGGCAGGGAGGGCGAAAAACTGTTTTTT. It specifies CASSLTVFGREGEKLFF.

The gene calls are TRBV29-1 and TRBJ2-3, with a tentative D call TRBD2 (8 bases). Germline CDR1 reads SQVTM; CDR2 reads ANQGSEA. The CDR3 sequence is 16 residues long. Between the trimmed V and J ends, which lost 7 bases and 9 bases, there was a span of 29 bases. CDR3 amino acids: CSAPGGTDSWLRTQYF. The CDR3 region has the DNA TGCAGCGCTCCGGGGGGGACAGATTCTTGGTTAAGGACGCAGTATTTT.

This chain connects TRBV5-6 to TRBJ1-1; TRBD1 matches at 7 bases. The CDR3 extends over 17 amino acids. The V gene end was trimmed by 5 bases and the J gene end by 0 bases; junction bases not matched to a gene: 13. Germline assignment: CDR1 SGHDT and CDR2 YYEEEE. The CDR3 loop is CASSVNPRQGLNTEAFF. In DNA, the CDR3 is TGTGCCAGCAGTGTAAACCCGAGACAGGGACTGAACACTGAAGCTTTCTTT.

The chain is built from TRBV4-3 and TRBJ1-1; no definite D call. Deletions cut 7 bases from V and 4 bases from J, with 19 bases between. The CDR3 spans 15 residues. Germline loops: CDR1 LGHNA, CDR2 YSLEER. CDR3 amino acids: CASTPGLGITTEAFF. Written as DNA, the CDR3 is TGCGCCAGCACCCCAGGTTTAGGTATTACCACTGAAGCTTTCTTT.